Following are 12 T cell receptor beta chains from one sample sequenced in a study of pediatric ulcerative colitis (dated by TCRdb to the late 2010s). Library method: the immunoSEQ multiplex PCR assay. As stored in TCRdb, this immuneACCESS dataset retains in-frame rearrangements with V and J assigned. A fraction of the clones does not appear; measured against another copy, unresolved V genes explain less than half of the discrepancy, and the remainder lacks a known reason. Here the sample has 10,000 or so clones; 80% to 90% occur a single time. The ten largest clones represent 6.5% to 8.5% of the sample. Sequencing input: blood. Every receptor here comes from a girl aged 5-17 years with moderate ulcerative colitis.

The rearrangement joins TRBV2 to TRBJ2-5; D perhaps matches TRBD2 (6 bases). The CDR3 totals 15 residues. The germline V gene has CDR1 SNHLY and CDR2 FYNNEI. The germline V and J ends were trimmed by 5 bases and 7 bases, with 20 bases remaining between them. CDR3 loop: CASSSSGLTQVTQYF. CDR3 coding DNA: TGTGCCAGCAGTTCCTCGGGACTCACCCAGGTGACCCAGTACTTC.

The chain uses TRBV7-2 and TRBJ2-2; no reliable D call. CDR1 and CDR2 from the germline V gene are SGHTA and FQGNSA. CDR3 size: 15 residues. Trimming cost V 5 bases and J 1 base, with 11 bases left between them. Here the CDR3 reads CASSPPPLNTGELFF. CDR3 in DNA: TGTGCCAGCAGCCCCCCCCCACTGAACACCGGGGAGCTGTTTTTT. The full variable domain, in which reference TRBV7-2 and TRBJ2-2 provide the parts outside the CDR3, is GAGVSQSPSNKVTEKGKDVELRCDPISGHTALYWYRQSLGQGLEFLIYFQGNSAPDKSGLPSDRFSAERTGGSVSTLTIQRTQQEDSAVYLCASSPPPLNTGELFFGEGSRLTVL.

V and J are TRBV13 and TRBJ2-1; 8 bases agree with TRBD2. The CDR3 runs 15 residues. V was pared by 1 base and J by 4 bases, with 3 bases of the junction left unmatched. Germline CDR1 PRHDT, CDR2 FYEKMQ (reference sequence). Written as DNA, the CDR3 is TGTGCCAGCAGCTTAGCGGGGGGGAATTACAATGAGCAGTTCTTC. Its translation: CASSLAGGNYNEQFF.

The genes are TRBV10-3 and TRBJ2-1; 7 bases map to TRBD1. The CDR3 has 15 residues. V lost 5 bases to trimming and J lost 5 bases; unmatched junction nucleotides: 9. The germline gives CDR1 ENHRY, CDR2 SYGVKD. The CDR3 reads CAISKAGTENNEQFF. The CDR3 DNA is TGTGCCATCAGTAAGGCCGGGACAGAAAACAATGAGCAGTTCTTC.

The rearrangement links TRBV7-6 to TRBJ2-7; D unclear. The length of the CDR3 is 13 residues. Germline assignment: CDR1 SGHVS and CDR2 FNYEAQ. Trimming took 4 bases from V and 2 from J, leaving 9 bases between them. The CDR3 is CASSSLSTYEQYF. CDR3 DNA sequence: TGTGCCAGCAGCTCACTCTCGACCTACGAGCAGTACTTC.

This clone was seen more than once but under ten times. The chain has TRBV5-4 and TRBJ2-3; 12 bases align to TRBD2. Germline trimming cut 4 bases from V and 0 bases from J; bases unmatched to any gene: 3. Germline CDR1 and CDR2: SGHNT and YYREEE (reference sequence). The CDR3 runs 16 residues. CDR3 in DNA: TGTGCCAGCAGCCAGGGACTAGCGGGCAGCACAGATACGCAGTATTTT. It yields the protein CASSQGLAGSTDTQYF.

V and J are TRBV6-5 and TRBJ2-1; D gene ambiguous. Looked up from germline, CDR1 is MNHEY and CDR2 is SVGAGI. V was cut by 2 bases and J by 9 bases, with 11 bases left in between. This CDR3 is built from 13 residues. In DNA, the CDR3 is TGTGCCAGCAGTTACGTGGGAAATGGTGAGCAGTTCTTC. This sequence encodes CASSYVGNGEQFF.

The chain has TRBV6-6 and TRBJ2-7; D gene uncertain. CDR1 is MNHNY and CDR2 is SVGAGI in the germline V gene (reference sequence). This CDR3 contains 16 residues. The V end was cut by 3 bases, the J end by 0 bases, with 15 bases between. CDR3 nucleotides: TGTGCCAGCAGTTATTCGCCGAACCTAAGCTCCTACGAGCAGTACTTC. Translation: CASSYSPNLSSYEQYF.

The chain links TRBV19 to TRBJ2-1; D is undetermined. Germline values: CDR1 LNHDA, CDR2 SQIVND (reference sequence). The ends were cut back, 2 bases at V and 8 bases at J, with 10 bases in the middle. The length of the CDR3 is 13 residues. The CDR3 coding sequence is TGTGCCAGTAGTATAAACTACTCAGATGAGCAGTTCTTC. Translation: CASSINYSDEQFF.

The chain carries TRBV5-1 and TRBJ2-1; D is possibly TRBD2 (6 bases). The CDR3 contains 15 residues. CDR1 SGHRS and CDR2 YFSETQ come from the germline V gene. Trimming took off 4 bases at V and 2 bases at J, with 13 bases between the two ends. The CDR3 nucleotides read TGCGCCAGCAGCCCGGAGGGCCAGACCTACAATGAGCAGTTCTTC. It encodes CASSPEGQTYNEQFF.

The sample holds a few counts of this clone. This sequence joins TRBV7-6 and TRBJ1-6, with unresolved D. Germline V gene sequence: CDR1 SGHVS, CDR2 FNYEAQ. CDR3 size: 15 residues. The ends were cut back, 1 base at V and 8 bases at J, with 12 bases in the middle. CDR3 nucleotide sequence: TGTGCCAGCAGCTTAGAGCGCAACGGGGATTCACCCCTCCACTTT. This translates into CASSLERNGDSPLHF.

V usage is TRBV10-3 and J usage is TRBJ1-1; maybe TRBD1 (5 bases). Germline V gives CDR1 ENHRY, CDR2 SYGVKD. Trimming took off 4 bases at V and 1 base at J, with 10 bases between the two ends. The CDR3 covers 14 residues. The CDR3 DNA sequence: TGTGCCATCAGTGTTCAGGGACGGAACACTGAAGCTTTCTTT. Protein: CAISVQGRNTEAFF.